This T cell receptor (beta chain) is from a study of identical twins. The germline CDR1 and CDR2 sequences are SGHVS and FNYEAQ. This CDR3 region has 14 residues. V lost 0 bases and J lost 3, with 6 bases in between. MiXCR, applied by TCRdb to the 5' RACE reads, yields one record per CDR3 protein. The data hold hundreds of thousands of distinct CDR3 sequences, with about 8% observed a single time. This clonotype was counted between two and nine times. The same data also contributed to another study, on yellow fever vaccine responses in identical twins.

The TCR originated in a woman under 30 in good health. Material for sequencing was memory (CD45RO+) T cells sorted from blood. The J gene is TRBJ2-1, the V gene TRBV7-6; no clear D gene. The CDR3 DNA sequence: TGTGCCAGCAGCTTAGCGGGGTTCTACAATGAGCAGTTCTTC. Translated: CASSLAGFYNEQFF.